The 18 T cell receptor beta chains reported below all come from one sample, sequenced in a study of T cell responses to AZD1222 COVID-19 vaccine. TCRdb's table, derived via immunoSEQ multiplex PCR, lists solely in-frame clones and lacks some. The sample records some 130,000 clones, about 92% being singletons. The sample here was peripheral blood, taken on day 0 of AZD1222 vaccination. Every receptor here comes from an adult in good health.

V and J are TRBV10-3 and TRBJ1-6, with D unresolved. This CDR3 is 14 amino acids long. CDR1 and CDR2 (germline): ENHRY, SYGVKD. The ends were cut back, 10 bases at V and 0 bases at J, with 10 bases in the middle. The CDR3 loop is CATQDASYNSPLHF. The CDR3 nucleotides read TGTGCCACCCAGGACGCCTCCTATAATTCACCCCTCCACTTT.

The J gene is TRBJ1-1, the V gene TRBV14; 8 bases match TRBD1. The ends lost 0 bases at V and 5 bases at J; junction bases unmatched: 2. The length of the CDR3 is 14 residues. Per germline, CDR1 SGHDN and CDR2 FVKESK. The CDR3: CASSQDRQGTEAFF. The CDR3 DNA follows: TGTGCCAGCAGCCAAGATAGACAGGGGACTGAAGCTTTCTTT.

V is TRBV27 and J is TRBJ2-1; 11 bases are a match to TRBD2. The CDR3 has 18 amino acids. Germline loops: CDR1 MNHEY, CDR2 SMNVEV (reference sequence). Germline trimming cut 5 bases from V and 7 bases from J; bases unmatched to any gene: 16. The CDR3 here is CASSLSPVLAGVGNEQFF. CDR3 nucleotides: TGTGCCAGCAGTCTCTCCCCCGTACTAGCGGGAGTGGGGAATGAGCAGTTCTTC.

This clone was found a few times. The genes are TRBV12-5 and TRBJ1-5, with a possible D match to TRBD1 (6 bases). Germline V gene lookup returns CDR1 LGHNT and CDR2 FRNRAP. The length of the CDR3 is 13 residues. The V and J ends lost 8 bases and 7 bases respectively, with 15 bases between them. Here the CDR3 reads CASQGQGGQPQHF. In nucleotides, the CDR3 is TGTGCTAGTCAGGGGCAGGGTGGGCAGCCCCAGCATTTT.

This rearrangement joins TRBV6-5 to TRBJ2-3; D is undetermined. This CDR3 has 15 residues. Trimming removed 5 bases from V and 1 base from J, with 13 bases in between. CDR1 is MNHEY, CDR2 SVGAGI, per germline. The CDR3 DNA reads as TGTGCCAGCAGTCGAAGGGTTGCCGGCACAGATACGCAGTATTTT. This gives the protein CASSRRVAGTDTQYF.

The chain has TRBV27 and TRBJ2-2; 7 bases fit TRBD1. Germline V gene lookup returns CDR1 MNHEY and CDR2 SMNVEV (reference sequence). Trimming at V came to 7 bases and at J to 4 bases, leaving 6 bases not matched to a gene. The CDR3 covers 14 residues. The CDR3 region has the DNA TGTGCCAGCACAGAGCACAGGGGCACCGGGGAGCTGTTTTTT. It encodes CASTEHRGTGELFF.

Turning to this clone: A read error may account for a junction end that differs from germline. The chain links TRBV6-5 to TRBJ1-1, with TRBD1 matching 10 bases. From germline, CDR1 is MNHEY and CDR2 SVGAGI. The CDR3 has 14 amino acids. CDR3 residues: CASIKGQGNAEAFF. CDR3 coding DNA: TGTGCCAGCATTAAGGGACAGGGGAACGCTGAAGCTTTCTTT.

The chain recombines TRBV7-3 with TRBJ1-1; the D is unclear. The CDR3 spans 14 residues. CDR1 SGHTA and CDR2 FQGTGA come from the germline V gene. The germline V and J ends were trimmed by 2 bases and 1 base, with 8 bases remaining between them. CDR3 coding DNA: TGTGCCAGCAGCTTATCAGGCGGGAACACTGAAGCTTTCTTT. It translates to CASSLSGGNTEAFF.

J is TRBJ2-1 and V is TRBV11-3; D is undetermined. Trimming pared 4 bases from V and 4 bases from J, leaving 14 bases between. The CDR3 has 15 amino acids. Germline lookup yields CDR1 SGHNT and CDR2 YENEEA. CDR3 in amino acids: CASSSDPQKYNEQFF. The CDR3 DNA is TGTGCCAGCAGCTCCGACCCTCAAAAGTACAATGAGCAGTTCTTC.

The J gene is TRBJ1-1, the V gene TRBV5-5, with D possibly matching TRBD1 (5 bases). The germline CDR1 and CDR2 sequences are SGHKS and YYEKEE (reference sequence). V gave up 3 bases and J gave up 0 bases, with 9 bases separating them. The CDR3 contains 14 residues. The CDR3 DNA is TGTGCCAGCAGCTCGGGACTCATGAACACTGAAGCTTTCTTT. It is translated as CASSSGLMNTEAFF.

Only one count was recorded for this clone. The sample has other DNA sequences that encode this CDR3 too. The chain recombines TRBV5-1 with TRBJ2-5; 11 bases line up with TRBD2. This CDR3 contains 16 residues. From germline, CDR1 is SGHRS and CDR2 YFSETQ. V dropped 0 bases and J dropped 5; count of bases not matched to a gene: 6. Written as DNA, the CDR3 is TGCGCCAGCAGCTTGGGTTTAGCGGGAGGGGGCGAGACCCAGTACTTC. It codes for CASSLGLAGGGETQYF.

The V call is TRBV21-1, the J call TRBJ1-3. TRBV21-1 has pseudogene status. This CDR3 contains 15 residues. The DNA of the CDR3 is TGTGCCAGCAGCAAAAAAAGTTCACCCGGAAACACCATATATTTT. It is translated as CASSKKSSPGNTIYF.

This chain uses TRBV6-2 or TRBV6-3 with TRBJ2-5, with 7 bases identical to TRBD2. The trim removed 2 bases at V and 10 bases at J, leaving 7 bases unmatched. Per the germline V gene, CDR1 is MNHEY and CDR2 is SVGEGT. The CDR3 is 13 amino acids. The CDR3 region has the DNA TGTGCCAGCAGTTACGACCTCACTAGCGACCAGTACTTC. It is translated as CASSYDLTSDQYF.

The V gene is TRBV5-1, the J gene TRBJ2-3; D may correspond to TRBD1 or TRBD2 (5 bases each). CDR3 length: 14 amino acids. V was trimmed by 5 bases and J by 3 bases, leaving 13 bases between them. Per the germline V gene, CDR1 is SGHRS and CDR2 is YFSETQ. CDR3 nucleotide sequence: TGCGCCAGCAGGGGACCAAGCCAAACAGATACGCAGTATTTT. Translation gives CASRGPSQTDTQYF.

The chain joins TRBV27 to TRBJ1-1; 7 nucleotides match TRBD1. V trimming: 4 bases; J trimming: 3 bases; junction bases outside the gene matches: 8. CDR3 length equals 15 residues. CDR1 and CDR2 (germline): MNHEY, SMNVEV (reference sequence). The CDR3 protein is CASSSEQGSYTEAFF. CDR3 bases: TGTGCCAGCAGTTCCGAACAGGGGTCTTACACTGAAGCTTTCTTT.

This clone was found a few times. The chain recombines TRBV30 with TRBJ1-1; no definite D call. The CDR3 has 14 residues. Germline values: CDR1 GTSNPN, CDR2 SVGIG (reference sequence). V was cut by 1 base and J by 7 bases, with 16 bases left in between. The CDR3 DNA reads TGTGCCTGGAGTGCCGGACTTCAGTCAAGTGAAGCTTTCTTT. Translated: CAWSAGLQSSEAFF.

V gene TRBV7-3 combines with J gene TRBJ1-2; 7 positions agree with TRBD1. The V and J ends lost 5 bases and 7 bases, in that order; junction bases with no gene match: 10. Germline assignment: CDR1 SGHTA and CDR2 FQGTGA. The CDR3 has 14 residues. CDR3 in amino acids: CASSPNPTGSGYTF. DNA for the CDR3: TGTGCCAGCAGCCCAAACCCGACAGGGTCTGGCTACACCTTC.

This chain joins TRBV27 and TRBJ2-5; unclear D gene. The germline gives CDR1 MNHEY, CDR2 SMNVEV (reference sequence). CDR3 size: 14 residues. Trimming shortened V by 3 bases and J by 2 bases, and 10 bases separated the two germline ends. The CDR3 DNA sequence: TGTGCCAGCAGTTTTGACCACCTGCAAGAGACCCAGTACTTC. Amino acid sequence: CASSFDHLQETQYF.